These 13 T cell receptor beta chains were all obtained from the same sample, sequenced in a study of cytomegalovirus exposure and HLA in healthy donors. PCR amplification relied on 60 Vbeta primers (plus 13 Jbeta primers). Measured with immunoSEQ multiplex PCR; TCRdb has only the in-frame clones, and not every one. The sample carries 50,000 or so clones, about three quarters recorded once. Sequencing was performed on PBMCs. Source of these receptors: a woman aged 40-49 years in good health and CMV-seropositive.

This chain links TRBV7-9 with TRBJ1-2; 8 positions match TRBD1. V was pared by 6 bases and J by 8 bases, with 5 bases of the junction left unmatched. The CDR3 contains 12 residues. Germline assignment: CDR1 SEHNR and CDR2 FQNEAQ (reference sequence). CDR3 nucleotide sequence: TGTGCCAGCAGTGACAGGGGAGGCGGCTACACCTTC. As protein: CASSDRGGGYTF.

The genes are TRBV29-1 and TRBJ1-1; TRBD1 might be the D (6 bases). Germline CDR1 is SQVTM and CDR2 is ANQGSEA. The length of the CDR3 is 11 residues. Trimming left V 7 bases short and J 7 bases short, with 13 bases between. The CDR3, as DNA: TGCAGCGCAACCCCGGACAGTGAAGCTTTCTTT. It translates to CSATPDSEAFF.

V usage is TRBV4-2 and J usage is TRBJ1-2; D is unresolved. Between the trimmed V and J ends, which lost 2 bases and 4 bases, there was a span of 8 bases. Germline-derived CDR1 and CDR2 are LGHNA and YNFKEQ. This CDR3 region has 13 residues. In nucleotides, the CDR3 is TGTGCCAGCAGCCAATCCGAGGGCTATGGCTACACCTTC. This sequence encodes CASSQSEGYGYTF.

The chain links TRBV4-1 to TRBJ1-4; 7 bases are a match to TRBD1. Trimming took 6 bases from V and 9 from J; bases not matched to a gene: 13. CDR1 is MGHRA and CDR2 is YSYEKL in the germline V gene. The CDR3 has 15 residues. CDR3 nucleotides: TGCGCCAGCAGTGCCGGTCCAGGGGGGATGAAAAAACTGTTTTTT. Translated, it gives CASSAGPGGMKKLFF.

CDR3 nucleotides: TGCGCCAGCAGCCCAACCACGGGGAACACTGAAGCTTTCTTT. Its translation: CASSPTTGNTEAFF. The chain combines TRBV5-1 with TRBJ1-1; D is unclear. This CDR3 comprises 14 residues. The germline V gene encodes CDR1 SGHRS and CDR2 YFSETQ. The ends were cut back, 4 bases at V and 1 base at J, with 11 bases in the middle. The full variable domain, in which reference TRBV5-1 and TRBJ1-1 provide the parts outside the CDR3, is KAGVTQTPRYLIKTRGQQVTLSCSPISGHRSVSWYQQTPGQGLQFLFEYFSETQRNKGNFPGRFSGRQFSNSRSEMNVSTLELGDSALYLCASSPTTGNTEAFFGQGTRLTVV.

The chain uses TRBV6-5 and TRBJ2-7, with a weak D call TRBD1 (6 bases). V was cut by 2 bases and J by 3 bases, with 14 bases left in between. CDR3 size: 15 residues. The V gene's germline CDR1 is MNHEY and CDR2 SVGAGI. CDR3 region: CASSYEAGVNYEQYF. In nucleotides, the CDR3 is TGTGCCAGCAGTTACGAGGCAGGGGTGAACTACGAGCAGTACTTC.

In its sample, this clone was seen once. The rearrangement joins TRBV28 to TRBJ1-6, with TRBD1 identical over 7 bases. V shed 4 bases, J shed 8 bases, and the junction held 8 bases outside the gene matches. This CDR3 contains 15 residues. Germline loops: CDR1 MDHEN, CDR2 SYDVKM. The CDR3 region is CASSSPQGGDSPLHF. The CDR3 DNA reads TGTGCCAGCAGTTCACCCCAGGGGGGAGATTCACCCCTCCACTTT.

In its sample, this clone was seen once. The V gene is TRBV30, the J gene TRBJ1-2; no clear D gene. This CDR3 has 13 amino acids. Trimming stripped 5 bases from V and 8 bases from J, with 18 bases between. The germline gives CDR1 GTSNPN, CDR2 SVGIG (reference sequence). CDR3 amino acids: CAWSSDGARGYTF. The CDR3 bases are TGTGCCTGGTCGTCAGACGGAGCTAGGGGCTACACCTTC.

The CDR3 loop is CATSSPTGWVGELFF. CDR3 DNA: TGTGCCACCAGCAGTCCTACAGGGTGGGTCGGGGAGCTGTTTTTT. The chain is built from TRBV15 and TRBJ2-2, with D perhaps matching TRBD1 (6 bases). The CDR3 spans 15 residues. CDR1 is LNHNV, CDR2 YYDKDF, per germline (reference sequence). Trimming removed 3 bases at V and 7 bases at J, with 15 bases between.

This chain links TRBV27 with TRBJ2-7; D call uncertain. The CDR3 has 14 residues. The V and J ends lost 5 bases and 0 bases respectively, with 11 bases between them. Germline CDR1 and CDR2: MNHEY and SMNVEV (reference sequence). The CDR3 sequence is CASSRQAGSYEQYF. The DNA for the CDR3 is TGTGCCAGCAGTCGGCAGGCCGGCTCCTACGAGCAGTACTTC.

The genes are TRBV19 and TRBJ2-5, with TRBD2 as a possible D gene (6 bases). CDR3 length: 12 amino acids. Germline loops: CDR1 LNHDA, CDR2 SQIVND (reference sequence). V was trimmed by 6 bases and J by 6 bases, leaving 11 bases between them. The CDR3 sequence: CASSGGMKTQYF. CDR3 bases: TGTGCCAGTAGCGGGGGTATGAAGACCCAGTACTTC.

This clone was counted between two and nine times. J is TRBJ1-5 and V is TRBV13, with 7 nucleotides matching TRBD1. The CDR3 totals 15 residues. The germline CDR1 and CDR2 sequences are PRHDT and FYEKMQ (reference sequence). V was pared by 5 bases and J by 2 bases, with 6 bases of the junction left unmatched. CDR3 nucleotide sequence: TGTGCCAGCAGCCAACAGGGGATAGGCAATCAGCCCCAGCATTTT. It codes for CASSQQGIGNQPQHF.

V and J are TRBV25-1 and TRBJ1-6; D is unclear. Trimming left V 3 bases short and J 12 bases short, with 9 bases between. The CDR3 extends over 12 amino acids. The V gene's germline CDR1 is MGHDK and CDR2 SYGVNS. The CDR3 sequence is CASSEGSRPLHF. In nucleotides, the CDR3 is TGTGCCAGCAGTGAGGGCAGCCGACCCCTCCACTTT.